Included here is one T cell receptor beta chain sequence, with context. TCRdb ran MiXCR on the RT-PCR reads and lists one entry per CDR3 protein. The table shows 650,000 to 800,000 distinct CDR3 sequences, with 12% to 15% occurring only once. V trimming: 3 bases; J trimming: 6 bases; junction bases outside the gene matches: 6. The germline CDR1 and CDR2 sequences are SGHRS and YFSETQ. This CDR3 spans 13 amino acids. The clonotype comes from a female donor in good health, serving as a healthy control. The genes are TRBV5-1 and TRBJ2-7, with 7 bases identical to TRBD1. Sequencing was done on a sample of memory CD4+ T cells from blood. The chain's CDR3 is CASSWSTGAEQYF. The CDR3 coding sequence is TGCGCCAGCAGCTGGTCAACAGGGGCCGAGCAGTACTTC.